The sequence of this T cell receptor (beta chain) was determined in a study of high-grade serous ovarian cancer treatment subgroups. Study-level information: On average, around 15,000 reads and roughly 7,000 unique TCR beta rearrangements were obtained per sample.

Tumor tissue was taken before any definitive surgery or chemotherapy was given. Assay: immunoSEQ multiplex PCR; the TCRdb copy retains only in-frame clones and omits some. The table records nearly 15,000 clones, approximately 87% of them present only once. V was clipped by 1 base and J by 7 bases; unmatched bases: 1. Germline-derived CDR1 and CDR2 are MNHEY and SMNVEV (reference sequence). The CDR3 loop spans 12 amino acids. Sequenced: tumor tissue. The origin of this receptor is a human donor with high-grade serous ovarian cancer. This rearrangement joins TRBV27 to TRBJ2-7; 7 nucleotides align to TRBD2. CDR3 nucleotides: TGTGCCAGCAGTTTATTGGGGGGGGAGCAGTACTTC. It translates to CASSLLGGEQYF.